This paragraph reports one TCR beta chain. The specificity of this receptor is unknown. No quality values exist for individual bases; no much larger clone is one base distant. Including cysteine and phenylalanine, the CDR3 has 15 amino acids. Solely the CDR3 DNA is kept, with 45 bases framed from the first base. CDR1 SGHNT and CDR2 YYREEE are derived from the germline V gene (reference sequence). The junction shows trimming of 2 bases on V and 4 bases on J, plus 15 bases between the germline ends. Each collaborating institution followed its own protocols to collect whole blood in K2EDTA tubes. Collaborator samples were shipped for TCRbeta analysis as frozen whole blood, isolated PBMCs, or DNA extracted from either sample type. TCRbeta CDR3 regions were amplified from genomic DNA by means of the immunoSEQ Assay, a bias-controlled multiplex PCR. The paper's processing steps were these. Within the assay, amplification of reference gene primers was used to estimate how many nucleated cells each sample contained. To quantify the absolute abundance of each unique TCRbeta CDR3 rearrangement, sequence reads were collapsed and filtered. For each sample, productive Simpson clonality was calculated by taking the square root of Simpson's diversity index across productive rearrangements. TCRdb holds this immuneACCESS table with in-frame rearrangements only. Some clones are missing; in checked studies, unresolved V genes explain under half, and the rest has no known cause. V, J and clone size derive from that table, while D and trimming were established from the DNA sequence. In all, the sample holds around 200,000 clones, and roughly 90% of those were seen once. The top ten hold 1.5% to 2% of the sample.

The sample is drawn from a study of blood T cell repertoires in COVID-19 (TCRdb year 2020). In terms of the full investigation: Samples covering the acute and convalescent phases of COVID-19 were provided by collaborators in the United States, Italy and Spain. The prospective study material was composed of cDNA or gDNA derived from T cells, B-cell-depleted T cells, or PBMCs. Samples were obtained from the ongoing ImmuneRACE study (first 160 participants) and from over a thousand subjects provided by 6 global collaborators. Deeply sampled blood TCRbeta repertoires from subjects exposed to, actively infected with, or recovered from COVID-19 were included in the dataset. Where HLA class I and class II types were available, the types were taken from metadata supplied by the sample provider, not from assay-based typing. A freely available public database, intended as a resource for researchers studying the immune response to SARS-CoV-2, is where the repertoires were released. The sample metadata nearly always contained a de-identified subject ID, COVID-19 status, age in years and sex.

Overall study results and their limits: The amount of clinical and demographic metadata varied by source and participant and was provided uncurated.

This TCR was recovered from a man aged 35 to 55 with active or convalescent COVID-19. This receptor chain uses TRBV5-4 and TRBJ1-2, with the D gene uncertain. Sequenced material: peripheral blood. The DNA reads TGTGCCAGCAGCTTCGACCCTTCGGGGTTCTATGGCTACACCTTC. This gives the protein CASSFDPSGFYGYTF.